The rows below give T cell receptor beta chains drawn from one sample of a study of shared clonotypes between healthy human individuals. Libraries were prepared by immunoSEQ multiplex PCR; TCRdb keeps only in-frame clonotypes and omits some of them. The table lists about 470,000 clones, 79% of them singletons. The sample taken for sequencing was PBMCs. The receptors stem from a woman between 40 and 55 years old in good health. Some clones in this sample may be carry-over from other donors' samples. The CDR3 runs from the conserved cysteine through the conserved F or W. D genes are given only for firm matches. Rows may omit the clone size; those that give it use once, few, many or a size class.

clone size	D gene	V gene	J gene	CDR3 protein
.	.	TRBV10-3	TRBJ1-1	CAISEILAGPTEAFF
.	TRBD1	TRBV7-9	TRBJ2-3	CASSHRTGSPLTDTQYF
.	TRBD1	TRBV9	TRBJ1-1	CASSYRGNTEAFF
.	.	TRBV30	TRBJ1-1	CAWSPGLPNTEAFF
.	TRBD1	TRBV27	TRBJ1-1	CASSPTHPGQGEAFF
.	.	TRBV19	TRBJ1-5	CASSAVSRDQPQHF
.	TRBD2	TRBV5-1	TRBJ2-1	CASKTTSGSMYEQFF
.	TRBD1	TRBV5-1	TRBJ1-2	CASSLGQGALLNYGYTF
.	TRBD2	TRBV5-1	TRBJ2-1	CASSLAGTSGGLQFF
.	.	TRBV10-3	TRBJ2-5	CAISDPGKETQYF
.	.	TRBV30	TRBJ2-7	CAWSSQARDEQYF
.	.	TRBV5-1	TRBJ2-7	CASSLGTVIYEQYF
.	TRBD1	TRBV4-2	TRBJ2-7	CASSQHKTGEDEQYF
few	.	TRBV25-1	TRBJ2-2	CASSDRGRESGELFF
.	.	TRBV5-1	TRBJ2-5	CASSLSSGEETQYF
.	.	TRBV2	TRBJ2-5	CASRENGGETQYF
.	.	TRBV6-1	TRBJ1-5	CASSEQPAESNQPQHF
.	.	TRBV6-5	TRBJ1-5	CASSRRDGQPQHF
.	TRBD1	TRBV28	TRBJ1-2	CASSPPDRFGYTF
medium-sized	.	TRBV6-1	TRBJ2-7	CASSESVGAPYEQYF
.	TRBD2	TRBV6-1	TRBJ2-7	CASKVVAGGTYEQYF
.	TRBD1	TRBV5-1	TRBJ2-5	CASSYTGDGETQYF
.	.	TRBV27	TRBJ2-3	CASSPPRANTQYF
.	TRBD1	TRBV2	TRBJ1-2	CASSVRAGGGLCF
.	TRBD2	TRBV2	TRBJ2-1	CASRRTSGTGNEQFF
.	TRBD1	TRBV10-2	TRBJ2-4	CASSEQGGQNIQYF
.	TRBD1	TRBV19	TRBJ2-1	CASSTDRGQFF
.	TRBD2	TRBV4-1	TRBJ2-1	CASSQVRPSGRATPYNEQFF
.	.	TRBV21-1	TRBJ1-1	CASSPGERVTEAFF
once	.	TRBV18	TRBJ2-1	CASSPPWSGGSFSHNEQFF
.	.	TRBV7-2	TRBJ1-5	CASSFGHNQPQHF
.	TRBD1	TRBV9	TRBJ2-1	CASSTSGTGSGNEQFF
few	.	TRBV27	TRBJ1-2	CASSLSESIRTGYTF
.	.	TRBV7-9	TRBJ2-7	CASSRGRSVHEQYF
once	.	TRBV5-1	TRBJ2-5	CASSPGSRQETQYF
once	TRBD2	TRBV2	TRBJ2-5	CASSEAPGGRGETQYF
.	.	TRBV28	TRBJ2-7	CASRRTGTYEQYF
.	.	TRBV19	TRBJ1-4	CASSIFARQAEKLFF
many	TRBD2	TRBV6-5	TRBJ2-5	CASSLAGGVMETQYF
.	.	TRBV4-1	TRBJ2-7	CASSPTPDRTHYEQYF
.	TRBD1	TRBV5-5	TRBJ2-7	CASSFGQGVSYEQYF
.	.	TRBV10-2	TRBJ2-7	CASSDQSGYEQYF